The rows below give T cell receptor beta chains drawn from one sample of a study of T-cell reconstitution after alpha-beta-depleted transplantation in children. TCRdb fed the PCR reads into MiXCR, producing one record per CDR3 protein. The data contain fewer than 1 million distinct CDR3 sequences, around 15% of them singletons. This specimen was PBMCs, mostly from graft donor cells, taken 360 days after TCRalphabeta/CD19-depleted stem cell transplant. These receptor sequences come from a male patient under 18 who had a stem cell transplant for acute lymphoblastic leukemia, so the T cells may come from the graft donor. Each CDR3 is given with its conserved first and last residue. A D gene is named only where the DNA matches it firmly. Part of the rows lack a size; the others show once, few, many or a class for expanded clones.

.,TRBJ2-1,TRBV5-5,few,TGTGCCAGCAGTTTCCAGGGGACAAGCGACAATGAGCAGTTCTTC,CASSFQGTSDNEQFF
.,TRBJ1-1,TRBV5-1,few,TGCGCCAGCAGCCCCGGTGTTAGCACTGAAGCTTTCTTT,CASSPGVSTEAFF
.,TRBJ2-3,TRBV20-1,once,TGCAGTGCTAGAAAAGGTCAGATTGTCTCTGGCACAGATACGCAGTATTTT,CSARKGQIVSGTDTQYF
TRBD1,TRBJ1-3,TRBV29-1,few,TGCAGCGCTAGTACCACAGGGGTAGGAAACACCATATATTTT,CSASTTGVGNTIYF
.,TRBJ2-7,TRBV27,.,TGTGCCAGCAGTTTAGTTGGCAGGCGATACGAGCAGTACTTC,CASSLVGRRYEQYF
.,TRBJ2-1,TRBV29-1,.,TGCAGCCTAATAGGGGCCATTAAATCCTACAATGAGCAGTTCTTC,CSLIGAIKSYNEQFF
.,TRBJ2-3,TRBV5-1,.,TGCGCCAGCAGCGGAGACTATAGCACAGATACGCAGTATTTT,CASSGDYSTDTQYF
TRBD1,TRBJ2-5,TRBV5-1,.,TGCGCCAGCAGCTTGGCCGCAGGGGGCATTAAGACCCAGTACTTC,CASSLAAGGIKTQYF
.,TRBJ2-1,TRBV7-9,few,TGTGCCAGCAGCTCAACAGCTGACAATGAGCAGTTCTTC,CASSSTADNEQFF
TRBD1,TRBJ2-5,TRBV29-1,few,TGCAGCGTTAGTCCTTCCGGGACAGGGGGTTTTGGGAAGACCCAGTACTTC,CSVSPSGTGGFGKTQYF
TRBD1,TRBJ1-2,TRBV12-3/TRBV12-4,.,TGTGCCAGCAGCTTCTGGGGGACAGGGGGTAATGGCTACACCTTC,CASSFWGTGGNGYTF
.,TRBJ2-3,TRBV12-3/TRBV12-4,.,TGTGCCAGCAGTTTCGGGCGGCCCACAGATACGCAGTATTTT,CASSFGRPTDTQYF
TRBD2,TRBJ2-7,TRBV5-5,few,TGTGCCAGCAGCTCCCAGACTAGCGGGAGTTCCTTTTACTTCGAGCAGTACTTC,CASSSQTSGSSFYFEQYF
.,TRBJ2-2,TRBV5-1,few,TGCGCCAGCGGTTGGGAAGCCCCAATCCTAAACACCGGGGAGCTGTTTTTT,CASGWEAPILNTGELFF
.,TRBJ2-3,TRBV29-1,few,TGCAGCGTTCACGGGCATTCCGCAGATACGCAGTATTTT,CSVHGHSADTQYF
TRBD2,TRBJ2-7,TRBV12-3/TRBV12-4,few,TGTGCCAGCAGTTTACAGCGGGAGGCCGAGCAGTACTTC,CASSLQREAEQYF
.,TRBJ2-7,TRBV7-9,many,TGTGCCAGCAGCTTAGGTACAGGGTACCACGAGCAGTACTTC,CASSLGTGYHEQYF
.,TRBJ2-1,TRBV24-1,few,TGTGCCACCAGTGATGTTGGACAGTACAATGAGCAGTTCTTC,CATSDVGQYNEQFF
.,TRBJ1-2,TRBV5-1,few,TGCGCCAGCAGCCAAAAGGGGCAGAGCGGCTTTGGCTATGGCTACACCTTC,CASSQKGQSGFGYGYTF
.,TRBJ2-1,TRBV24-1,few,TGTGCCACCAGCCACCCCCGCTCCTACAATGAGCAGTTCTTC,CATSHPRSYNEQFF
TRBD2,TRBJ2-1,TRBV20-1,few,TGCAGTGCTAGTCCTAGCGGGAGCTCCTACAATGAGCAGTTCTTC,CSASPSGSSYNEQFF
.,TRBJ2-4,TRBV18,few,TGTGCCAGCTCACCACTTAGTGCCTTAGCCAAAAACATTCAGTACTTC,CASSPLSALAKNIQYF
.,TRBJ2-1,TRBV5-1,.,TGCGCCAGCAGCTTGTTAGGGCAAGGGACCAGTTCAATGAAGCAGTTCTTC,CASSLLGQGTSSMKQFF
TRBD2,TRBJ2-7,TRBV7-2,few,TGTGCCAGCAGCTTAACCGGGACTAGCGTTTCCTACGAGCAGTACTTC,CASSLTGTSVSYEQYF
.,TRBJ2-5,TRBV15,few,TGTGCCAGCGCGGGCCGTGTGGCGGAGACCCAGTACTTC,CASAGRVAETQYF
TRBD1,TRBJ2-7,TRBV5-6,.,TGTGCCAGCAGCCGAAAGACAGGGTACGACTACGAGCAGTACTTC,CASSRKTGYDYEQYF
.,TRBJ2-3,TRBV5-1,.,TGCGCCAGCAGCTCTGTCCAGCTTTCCACAGATACGCAGTATTTT,CASSSVQLSTDTQYF
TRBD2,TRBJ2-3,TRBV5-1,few,TGCGCCAGCAGCCACAGTAGCGGGAGAGGAGATACGCAGTATTTT,CASSHSSGRGDTQYF